These 30 T cell receptor beta chains were sequenced from one sample in a study of T cell responses to AZD1222 COVID-19 vaccine. The assay was immunoSEQ multiplex PCR, and TCRdb's table has in-frame clones only and misses some. Of 160,000 or so clones in the sample, approximately 91% were seen once. Sequencing was performed on peripheral blood, taken on day 0 of AZD1222 vaccination. The receptors originated from an adult in good health.

In this sample, this clone turned up once. V and J are TRBV3-1 (or the pseudogene TRBV3-2) and TRBJ1-2; D remains ambiguous. V lost 1 base, J lost 7 bases, and 10 bases lay in between. The CDR3 runs 13 residues. Per germline, CDR1 LGHDT and CDR2 YNNKEL (reference sequence). CDR3 in DNA: TGTGCCAGCAGCCAAGTTTTAATTGGTGGCTACACCTTC. Translated, it gives CASSQVLIGGYTF.

J is TRBJ2-7 and V is TRBV7-2; D tentatively reads TRBD1 or TRBD2 (7 bases each). CDR3 size: 15 residues. Looked up from germline, CDR1 is SGHTA and CDR2 is FQGNSA. The ends were cut back, 0 bases at V and 4 bases at J, with 13 bases in the middle. The CDR3 bases are TGTGCCAGCAGCTTAGCCCCAGGGGGGGCGTACGAGCAGTACGTC. It is translated as CASSLAPGGAYEQYV.

J is TRBJ2-7 and V is TRBV7-6; perhaps TRBD2 as D (5 bases). This CDR3 has 15 amino acids. Germline assignment: CDR1 SGHVS and CDR2 FNYEAQ. V lost 2 bases to trimming and J lost 6 bases, with 17 bases between them. The CDR3 protein is CASSLKGEGMAEQYF. The CDR3 DNA sequence: TGTGCCAGCAGCTTAAAAGGTGAGGGCATGGCCGAGCAGTACTTC. Supplemented by reference TRBV7-6 and TRBJ2-7, the full variable domain reads GAGVSQSPRYKVTKRGQDVALRCDPISGHVSLYWYRQALGQGPEFLTYFNYEAQQDKSGLPNDRFSAERPEGSISTLTIQRTEQRDSAMYRCASSLKGEGMAEQYFGPGTRLTVT.

V is TRBV28 and J is TRBJ1-1, with a tentative D call TRBD1 (5 bases). V was cut by 3 bases and J by 7 bases, with 9 bases left in between. Germline V CDR1 and CDR2: MDHEN, SYDVKM. CDR3 length: 12 amino acids. Here the CDR3 reads CASSLLQGEAFF. CDR3 in DNA: TGTGCCAGCAGTTTGCTCCAGGGTGAAGCTTTCTTT.

The V call is TRBV29-1, the J call TRBJ2-5; 8 bases align to TRBD1. This CDR3 spans 11 amino acids. Germline V gene data show CDR1 as SQVTM and CDR2 as ANQGSEA. The junction had 3 bases not matched to a gene; V was cut back by 8 bases and J by 4 bases. The CDR3 protein is CSLGQGETQYF. In DNA, the CDR3 is TGCAGCCTCGGACAGGGAGAGACCCAGTACTTC. Complete variable domain (other parts from reference TRBV29-1 and TRBJ2-5): SAVISQKPSRDICQRGTSLTIQCQVDSQVTMMFWYRQQPGQSLTLIATANQGSEATYESGFVIDKFPISRPNLTFSTLTVSNMSPEDSSIYLCSLGQGETQYFGPGTRLLVL.

The J gene is TRBJ1-1, the V gene TRBV6-5; D is ambiguous. CDR1 is MNHEY, CDR2 SVGAGI, per germline. The CDR3 sequence is 14 residues long. The V gene lost 5 bases and the J gene lost 0 bases, with 10 bases spanning the gap. The DNA for the CDR3 is TGTGCCAGCAGTCAACAGAAGTTGAACACTGAAGCTTTCTTT. This translates into CASSQQKLNTEAFF.

The chain couples TRBV9 to TRBJ1-5; D might be TRBD1 (6 bases). Germline-derived CDR1 and CDR2 are SGDLS and YYNGEE. Trimming stripped 4 bases from V and 7 bases from J, with 15 bases between. The CDR3 is made up of 14 amino acids. CDR3 loop: CASSSGGGQQPQHF. DNA for the CDR3: TGTGCCAGCAGCTCCGGAGGGGGTCAACAGCCCCAGCATTTT.

The gene calls are TRBV7-9 and TRBJ2-7; a weak D match, TRBD1 (6 bases). The CDR3 runs to 12 residues. V was clipped by 0 bases and J by 12 bases, with 12 bases between them. CDR1 is SEHNR, CDR2 FQNEAQ, per germline (reference sequence). Written as DNA, the CDR3 is TGTGCCAGCAGCTTAGCACAGGGCCCTCTGTACGTC. Translation gives CASSLAQGPLYV.

The chain links TRBV28 to TRBJ1-2; tentative D call: TRBD1 (5 bases). CDR1 is MDHEN and CDR2 is SYDVKM in the germline V gene. Trimming pared 4 bases from V and 7 bases from J, leaving 16 bases between. The CDR3 extends over 14 amino acids. Here the CDR3 reads CASSSLGPRGGYTF. In nucleotides, the CDR3 is TGTGCCAGCAGTTCACTAGGGCCGAGGGGTGGCTACACCTTC.

This clone was seen a few times. V is TRBV5-1 and J is TRBJ1-1, with 9 bases identical to TRBD1. The junction had 19 bases not matched to a gene; V was cut back by 2 bases and J by 11 bases. The CDR3 extends over 17 amino acids. Germline V lookup: CDR1 SGHRS, CDR2 YFSETQ. The CDR3 DNA sequence: TGCGCCAGCAGCTTAACTCGACAGGGGGTGGCTGAATATGTGGCTTTCTTT. Amino acid sequence: CASSLTRQGVAEYVAFF.

As DNA, the CDR3 is TGCGCCAGCAGCTTACCCGGGACTAGCGGGAGTCGTGAGCAGTTCTTC. Protein product: CASSLPGTSGSREQFF. The V gene is TRBV5-1, the J gene TRBJ2-1; TRBD2 matches at 14 bases. CDR1 is SGHRS, CDR2 YFSETQ, per germline. Germline trimming cut 2 bases from V and 9 bases from J; bases unmatched to any gene: 7. This CDR3 is built from 16 residues.

The CDR3 DNA reads TGTGCCAGCAGTTATCGGAGGTTCGAGGGCACCGGGGAGCTGTTTTTT. Protein sequence: CASSYRRFEGTGELFF. The gene calls are TRBV6-5 and TRBJ2-2, with D perhaps TRBD2 (5 bases). CDR1 and CDR2 (germline): MNHEY, SVGAGI. Trimming took off 3 bases at V and 4 bases at J, with 15 bases between the two ends. This CDR3 is built from 16 residues.

The chain joins TRBV3-1 (or the pseudogene TRBV3-2) to TRBJ2-5, with 13 bases aligning to TRBD2. The trim removed 7 bases at V and 2 bases at J, leaving 1 base unmatched. This CDR3 has 14 residues. Germline lookup yields CDR1 LGHDT and CDR2 YNNKEL (reference sequence). The CDR3 sequence is CASTLAGGQETQYF. The CDR3 DNA follows: TGTGCCAGCACACTAGCGGGGGGGCAAGAGACCCAGTACTTC.

The V call is TRBV9, the J call TRBJ1-2; perhaps TRBD1 as D (6 bases). Looked up from germline, CDR1 is SGDLS and CDR2 is YYNGEE. The CDR3 consists of 15 residues. Trimming shortened V by 1 base and J by 0 bases, and 10 bases separated the two germline ends. The chain's CDR3 is CASSVSQGSNYGYTF. The CDR3 coding sequence is TGTGCCAGCAGCGTATCGCAGGGGTCTAACTATGGCTACACCTTC.

Only one count was recorded for this clone. The rearrangement joins TRBV21-1 to TRBJ2-4; TRBD2 is the table's D call, not checked against the DNA. TRBV21-1 is flagged as a pseudogene. The CDR3 totals 20 residues. CDR3 sequence: CASTLKGLAGGPVAKNIQYF. The CDR3 region has the DNA TGTGCCAGCACACTAAAGGGACTAGCGGGAGGCCCCGTTGCCAAAAACATTCAGTACTTC.

The J gene is TRBJ2-1, the V gene TRBV10-1; 7 bases agree with TRBD2. The CDR3 has 15 amino acids. Germline-derived CDR1 and CDR2 are WNHNN and SYGVQD (reference sequence). V trimming: 2 bases; J trimming: 3 bases; junction bases outside the gene matches: 4. The CDR3 coding sequence is TGCGCCAGCAGTGAGGGAGCGGGGTACTACAATGAGCAGTTCTTC. As protein: CASSEGAGYYNEQFF.

This sequence joins TRBV2 and TRBJ1-1; D gene ambiguous. The V gene lost 5 bases and the J gene lost 4 bases, with 17 bases spanning the gap. The CDR3 runs to 15 residues. Germline lookup yields CDR1 SNHLY and CDR2 FYNNEI. In nucleotides, the CDR3 is TGTGCCAGCAGTCTGGACGAAGGACGCGGCACTGAAGCTTTCTTT. It codes for CASSLDEGRGTEAFF.

J is TRBJ2-5 and V is TRBV11-2; no reliable D call. V was clipped by 5 bases and J by 5 bases, with 12 bases between them. In germline, CDR1 is SGHAT, CDR2 FQNNGV. CDR3 length: 13 amino acids. DNA of the CDR3: TGTGCCAGCAGCGAGCGAATTCGGGAGACCCAGTACTTC. Amino acid sequence: CASSERIRETQYF.

V and J are TRBV5-1 and TRBJ2-5, with 7 nucleotides matching TRBD1. The CDR3 has 14 residues. Per germline, CDR1 SGHRS and CDR2 YFSETQ. V gave up 0 bases and J gave up 5 bases; unmatched junction bases: 4. CDR3 DNA: TGCGCCAGCAGCTTGGGACAGGGTCGGGAGACCCAGTACTTC. Amino acid sequence: CASSLGQGRETQYF.

The rearrangement uses TRBV28 and TRBJ1-5; TRBD1 matches at 7 bases. The CDR3 runs 15 residues. Germline V gene data show CDR1 as MDHEN and CDR2 as SYDVKM. V gave up 1 base and J gave up 4 bases; unmatched junction bases: 4. CDR3 DNA sequence: TGTGCCAGCAGTTTATCTCTGGGACAGAATCAGCCCCAGCATTTT. The encoded protein is CASSLSLGQNQPQHF. The full variable domain, its missing parts supplied by reference TRBV28 and TRBJ1-5, is DVKVTQSSRYLVKRTGEKVFLECVQDMDHENMFWYRQDPGLGLRLIYFSYDVKMKEKGDIPEGYSVSREKKERFSLILESASTNQTSMYLCASSLSLGQNQPQHFGDGTRLSIL.

The V and J genes are TRBV5-4 and TRBJ2-2; D is possibly TRBD1 or TRBD2 (5 bases each). The CDR3 length is 15 residues. V gave up 4 bases and J gave up 4 bases, with 14 bases separating them. Per the germline V gene, CDR1 is SGHNT and CDR2 is YYREEE (reference sequence). CDR3 DNA: TGTGCCAGCAGCCTAGACAGTGCGGGCACCGGGGAGCTGTTTTTT. This sequence encodes CASSLDSAGTGELFF.

The V gene is TRBV11-2, the J gene TRBJ2-3, with D hard to call. In germline, CDR1 is SGHAT, CDR2 FQNNGV. This CDR3 is 13 amino acids long. V lost 2 bases and J 5 bases, leaving 8 bases between the germline ends. CDR3 in DNA: TGTGCCAGCAGCTTATTGTGGAAAGATACGCAGTATTTT. The encoded protein is CASSLLWKDTQYF. Drawing the rest from reference TRBV11-2 and TRBJ2-3, the complete variable domain is EAGVAQSPRYKIIEKRQSVAFWCNPISGHATLYWYQQILGQGPKLLIQFQNNGVVDDSQLPKDRFSAERLKGVDSTLKIQPAKLEDSAVYLCASSLLWKDTQYFGPGTRLTVL.

The DNA for the CDR3 is TGTGCCAGCAGCAAAACAGGGGGCCCCGTCCTGAATCAGCCCCAGCATTTT. Encoded protein: CASSKTGGPVLNQPQHF. The V call is TRBV28, the J call TRBJ1-5, with TRBD1 matching 9 bases. Germline V gene data show CDR1 as MDHEN and CDR2 as SYDVKM. The CDR3 runs to 17 residues. The ends lost 6 bases at V and 4 bases at J; junction bases unmatched: 13.

The chain joins TRBV10-2 to TRBJ2-7; 12 nucleotides align to TRBD2. This CDR3 is 16 amino acids long. V was pared by 2 bases and J by 3 bases, with 5 bases of the junction left unmatched. Germline CDR1 and CDR2: WSHSY and SAAADI. CDR3: CASSEGLAGGYYEQYF. CDR3 in DNA: TGCGCCAGCAGTGAGGGTCTAGCGGGAGGGTACTACGAGCAGTACTTC.

The gene calls are TRBV27 and TRBJ1-5; no clear D. Germline-derived CDR1 and CDR2 are MNHEY and SMNVEV (reference sequence). This CDR3 is 15 amino acids long. V was shortened by 2 bases and J by 4 bases, with 12 bases between the two germline ends. CDR3 protein: CASSLNEQTNQPQHF. CDR3 nucleotide sequence: TGTGCCAGCAGTTTAAATGAACAGACTAATCAGCCCCAGCATTTT.

This CDR3 reads CAISGTQNSGNTIYF. The CDR3 DNA sequence: TGTGCCATCAGTGGGACACAAAACTCTGGAAACACCATATATTTT. The chain couples TRBV10-3 to TRBJ1-3; tentatively, D is TRBD1 (5 bases). From germline, CDR1 is ENHRY and CDR2 SYGVKD. The CDR3 length is 15 residues. V lost 4 bases to trimming and J lost 0 bases, with 10 bases between them.

The V call is TRBV28, the J call TRBJ2-7; TRBD1 is a possible D gene (6 bases). The V end lost 2 bases, the J end lost 7 bases, and 12 bases lay between the germline ends. The CDR3 runs to 13 residues. Germline V gene data show CDR1 as MDHEN and CDR2 as SYDVKM. CDR3 amino acids: CASSLTRRGEQYV. The CDR3 DNA is TGTGCCAGCAGTTTAACGCGCAGGGGTGAGCAGTACGTC.

V is TRBV11-2 and J is TRBJ1-5; 7 bases map to TRBD1. This CDR3 region has 15 residues. CDR1 SGHAT and CDR2 FQNNGV come from the germline V gene. V was pared by 5 bases and J by 0 bases, with 4 bases of the junction left unmatched. CDR3 bases: TGTGCCAGCAGCGCGGGACAGAATAGCAATCAGCCCCAGCATTTT. It yields the protein CASSAGQNSNQPQHF.

This clone was seen only a few times. V usage is TRBV5-1 and J usage is TRBJ1-5; possible D gene TRBD1, 6 bases. The CDR3 has 14 amino acids. V lost 0 bases to trimming and J lost 4 bases, with 8 bases between them. The germline gives CDR1 SGHRS, CDR2 YFSETQ. The DNA for the CDR3 is TGCGCCAGCAGCTTGGAAGGGACAAATCAGCCCCAGCATTTT. Translation: CASSLEGTNQPQHF.

The genes are TRBV5-6 and TRBJ2-1; D not certain. Looked up from germline, CDR1 is SGHDT and CDR2 is YYEEEE. This CDR3 comprises 11 residues. Trimming removed 0 bases from V and 10 bases from J, with 5 bases in between. CDR3 DNA sequence: TGTGCCAGCAGCTTGGAGAGAGAGCAGTTCTTC. Its protein is CASSLEREQFF.